This is a list of T cell receptor beta chains from one sample in a study of shared clonotypes between healthy human individuals. The data were produced by immunoSEQ multiplex PCR, yet TCRdb's version contains in-frame clones alone and is incomplete. The repertoire includes some 1.1 million clones, about 72% of them detected once, and about 0.94% sits in the top ten. Sequencing was performed on memory CD4+ T cells from PBMCs. Receptors were obtained from a man aged 18-30 years in good health. Some clones in this sample may be carry-over from other donors' samples. Both conserved end residues are part of each CDR3. Fields, in order: J gene, V gene, clone size, D gene, CDR3 DNA, CDR3 protein. A D gene is named only where the DNA matches it firmly. Size tells how often a clone was seen (once, few, many) or the class of an expanded clone, and some rows leave it out.

j_call: TRBJ1-2
v_call: TRBV14
clone_size: NA
d_call: NA
cdr3_nt: TGTGCCAGCAGCCACGGCAGGGCAAGCTACACCTTC
cdr3_aa: CASSHGRASYTF

j_call: TRBJ1-5
v_call: TRBV18
clone_size: NA
d_call: NA
cdr3_nt: TGTGCCAGCTCACTAGACGGGAATGATCAGCCCCAGCATTTT
cdr3_aa: CASSLDGNDQPQHF

j_call: TRBJ2-2
v_call: TRBV30
clone_size: NA
d_call: NA
cdr3_nt: TGTGCCTGGAGTTCCACCGGGGAGCTGTTTTTT
cdr3_aa: CAWSSTGELFF

j_call: TRBJ2-1
v_call: TRBV10-3
clone_size: NA
d_call: NA
cdr3_nt: TGTGCCATCAGTGAGTCCGGCCACGGCAATGAGCAGTTCTTC
cdr3_aa: CAISESGHGNEQFF

j_call: TRBJ1-2
v_call: TRBV6-1
clone_size: NA
d_call: TRBD1
cdr3_nt: TGTGCCAGCAGTGAAGCAAGAGGGGACAGCCCCTATGGCTACACCTTC
cdr3_aa: CASSEARGDSPYGYTF

j_call: TRBJ1-1
v_call: TRBV7-6
clone_size: few
d_call: TRBD1
cdr3_nt: TGTGCCAGCAGCAAAACAGGGGGCATCACTGAAGCTTTCTTT
cdr3_aa: CASSKTGGITEAFF

j_call: TRBJ2-7
v_call: TRBV4-1
clone_size: NA
d_call: NA
cdr3_nt: TGCGCCAGCAGCCAAGTTCCGGGTTTGAGGGAGCAGTACTTC
cdr3_aa: CASSQVPGLREQYF

j_call: TRBJ1-1
v_call: TRBV2
clone_size: NA
d_call: NA
cdr3_nt: TGTGCCAGCAGCGCCACCCGGGGAACTGAAGCTTTCTTT
cdr3_aa: CASSATRGTEAFF

j_call: TRBJ1-2
v_call: TRBV6-5
clone_size: few
d_call: TRBD1
cdr3_nt: TGTGCCAACCGGACAGGGTGCTATGGCTACACCTTC
cdr3_aa: CANRTGCYGYTF

j_call: TRBJ1-1
v_call: TRBV29-1
clone_size: few
d_call: NA
cdr3_nt: TGCAGCGACTGGGACGGGAACACTGAAGCTTTCTTT
cdr3_aa: CSDWDGNTEAFF

j_call: TRBJ2-7
v_call: TRBV6-1
clone_size: NA
d_call: NA
cdr3_nt: TGTGCCAGCAGTGAGGCAGCCTCTATTAACTACGAGCAGTACTTC
cdr3_aa: CASSEAASINYEQYF

j_call: TRBJ2-2
v_call: TRBV5-1
clone_size: NA
d_call: NA
cdr3_nt: TGCGCCAGCAGCTTGGTTGGGGGGTTGAACACCGGGGAGCTGTTTTTT
cdr3_aa: CASSLVGGLNTGELFF

j_call: TRBJ2-5
v_call: TRBV28
clone_size: NA
d_call: NA
cdr3_nt: TGTGCCAGCGGGGGACTCCGGGAGACCCAGTACTTC
cdr3_aa: CASGGLRETQYF

j_call: TRBJ1-5
v_call: TRBV7-9
clone_size: NA
d_call: NA
cdr3_nt: TGTGCCAGCAGCTTACCGGGGGGAAATCAGCCCCAGCATTTT
cdr3_aa: CASSLPGGNQPQHF

j_call: TRBJ1-4
v_call: TRBV7-9
clone_size: NA
d_call: TRBD1
cdr3_nt: TGTGCCAGCAGCTCTTCAGGGGGTAATGAAAAACTGTTTTTT
cdr3_aa: CASSSSGGNEKLFF

j_call: TRBJ2-3
v_call: TRBV27
clone_size: NA
d_call: TRBD1
cdr3_nt: TGTGCCAGCAGTCTTCCGGGGACAGGTGGGGATACGCAGTATTTT
cdr3_aa: CASSLPGTGGDTQYF

j_call: TRBJ1-4
v_call: TRBV7-2
clone_size: NA
d_call: NA
cdr3_nt: TGTGCCAGCAGCTTACAGGGCCGACCTGGGGAGGGGGAAAAACTGTTTTTT
cdr3_aa: CASSLQGRPGEGEKLFF

j_call: TRBJ1-2
v_call: TRBV19
clone_size: NA
d_call: TRBD1
cdr3_nt: TGTGCCAGTAGTAGGCCCGAGGGGGCAGGTTCGATTTATGGCTACACCTTC
cdr3_aa: CASSRPEGAGSIYGYTF

j_call: TRBJ2-6
v_call: TRBV19
clone_size: NA
d_call: NA
cdr3_nt: TGTGCCAGTAGTAAGGGAATCTCTGGGGCCAACGTCCTGACTTTC
cdr3_aa: CASSKGISGANVLTF

j_call: TRBJ1-3
v_call: TRBV7-7
clone_size: NA
d_call: NA
cdr3_nt: TGTGCCAGCAGCCCGGGACACGGAAACACCATATATTTT
cdr3_aa: CASSPGHGNTIYF

j_call: TRBJ2-7
v_call: TRBV11-2
clone_size: few
d_call: TRBD1
cdr3_nt: TGTGCCAGCAGTCAAACCAATCGGGGACAGGGGATTCCCTACGAGCAGTACTTC
cdr3_aa: CASSQTNRGQGIPYEQYF

j_call: TRBJ2-7
v_call: TRBV28
clone_size: NA
d_call: TRBD1
cdr3_nt: TGTGCCAGCACTTCCCTCCCGGCGACAGGGATTATGAGCGAGCAGTACTTC
cdr3_aa: CASTSLPATGIMSEQYF

j_call: TRBJ2-1
v_call: TRBV29-1
clone_size: NA
d_call: TRBD2
cdr3_nt: TGCAGCGTTTTAGCGGGGTCCTACAATGAGCAGTTCTTC
cdr3_aa: CSVLAGSYNEQFF

j_call: TRBJ2-2
v_call: TRBV10-3
clone_size: few
d_call: TRBD1
cdr3_nt: TGTGCCATCAGTAGGGACAGCTCGAACACCGGGGAGCTGTTTTTT
cdr3_aa: CAISRDSSNTGELFF

j_call: TRBJ2-3
v_call: TRBV28
clone_size: once
d_call: NA
cdr3_nt: TGTGCCAGCACCTTAGCGACAGATACGCAGTATTTT
cdr3_aa: CASTLATDTQYF

j_call: TRBJ2-3
v_call: TRBV5-1
clone_size: once
d_call: NA
cdr3_nt: TGCGCCAGCAGCTTTCCCACAGATACGCAGTATTTT
cdr3_aa: CASSFPTDTQYF

j_call: TRBJ2-1
v_call: TRBV10-3
clone_size: NA
d_call: NA
cdr3_nt: TGTGCCATCAGTGGGCGGACTACCACCTCTAATGAGCAGTTCTTC
cdr3_aa: CAISGRTTTSNEQFF

j_call: TRBJ2-3
v_call: TRBV7-6
clone_size: NA
d_call: TRBD2
cdr3_nt: TGTGCCAGCAGCTTAGCGGTCCGGGAGGGCCCCACAGATACGCAGTATTTT
cdr3_aa: CASSLAVREGPTDTQYF

j_call: TRBJ2-4
v_call: TRBV2
clone_size: NA
d_call: NA
cdr3_nt: TGTGCCAGCAGTGAGACTGCGATCCTAGCCAAAAACATTCAGTACTTC
cdr3_aa: CASSETAILAKNIQYF

j_call: TRBJ1-5
v_call: TRBV7-8
clone_size: NA
d_call: TRBD1
cdr3_nt: TGTGCCAGCAGCTTAAGATACCAGGGGGGGTTCTATAGCAATCAGCCCCAGCATTTT
cdr3_aa: CASSLRYQGGFYSNQPQHF

j_call: TRBJ2-4
v_call: TRBV2
clone_size: NA
d_call: NA
cdr3_nt: TGTGCCAGCGGAGGACTAGCCAAAAACATTCAGTACTTC
cdr3_aa: CASGGLAKNIQYF

j_call: TRBJ1-5
v_call: TRBV18
clone_size: once
d_call: NA
cdr3_nt: TGTGCCAGCTCACTCGTTGGGGACCAGCCCCAGCATTTT
cdr3_aa: CASSLVGDQPQHF

j_call: TRBJ2-3
v_call: TRBV11-2
clone_size: few
d_call: NA
cdr3_nt: TGTGCCAGCAGCTTGATAGCGCGAACAGATACGCAGTATTTT
cdr3_aa: CASSLIARTDTQYF

j_call: TRBJ2-2
v_call: TRBV19
clone_size: NA
d_call: TRBD1
cdr3_nt: TGTGCCAGTAGTATTAAAGGGGGCTCGGGCGGGGAGCTGTTTTTT
cdr3_aa: CASSIKGGSGGELFF

j_call: TRBJ2-1
v_call: TRBV6-6
clone_size: NA
d_call: NA
cdr3_nt: TGTGCCAGCAGTGGGGCGGGGTCCTACAATGAGCAGTTCTTC
cdr3_aa: CASSGAGSYNEQFF

j_call: TRBJ2-7
v_call: TRBV7-9
clone_size: NA
d_call: TRBD1
cdr3_nt: TGTGCCAGCAGCTGGGGGACAGTAGCGAGCGAGCAGTACTTC
cdr3_aa: CASSWGTVASEQYF

j_call: TRBJ1-5
v_call: TRBV6-1
clone_size: NA
d_call: NA
cdr3_nt: TGTGCCAGCTCGAAGGGGGGGGGCAATCAGCCCCAGCATTTT
cdr3_aa: CASSKGGGNQPQHF

j_call: TRBJ2-5
v_call: TRBV4-1
clone_size: many
d_call: TRBD2
cdr3_nt: TGCGCCAGCAGCCCGGGGACCGCGGGGGGGGAGACCCAGTACTTC
cdr3_aa: CASSPGTAGGETQYF

j_call: TRBJ1-4
v_call: TRBV11-2
clone_size: NA
d_call: NA
cdr3_nt: TGTGCCAGCACCCGGGGCCTTTTAGATGAAAAACTGTTTTTT
cdr3_aa: CASTRGLLDEKLFF

j_call: TRBJ1-4
v_call: TRBV4-1
clone_size: NA
d_call: NA
cdr3_nt: TGCGCCAGCAGCCGAGACTCCGGGTGGAATGAAAAACTGTTTTTT
cdr3_aa: CASSRDSGWNEKLFF

j_call: TRBJ2-3
v_call: TRBV5-4
clone_size: few
d_call: NA
cdr3_nt: TGTGCCAGCAGCTTGGGAGTTAGCACAGATACGCAGTATTTT
cdr3_aa: CASSLGVSTDTQYF

j_call: TRBJ2-1
v_call: TRBV7-9
clone_size: NA
d_call: TRBD2
cdr3_nt: TGTGCCAGCAGCTTGAGCCGCTCCACTAGCGGGGACTACAATGAGCAGTTCTTC
cdr3_aa: CASSLSRSTSGDYNEQFF

j_call: TRBJ2-5
v_call: TRBV30
clone_size: NA
d_call: NA
cdr3_nt: TGTGCCTGGAGTTTGGGGGGGACCCAGTACTTC
cdr3_aa: CAWSLGGTQYF

j_call: TRBJ2-7
v_call: TRBV6-5
clone_size: NA
d_call: NA
cdr3_nt: TGTGCCAGCAGTTACTCATTCTACGAGCAGTACTTC
cdr3_aa: CASSYSFYEQYF

j_call: TRBJ1-2
v_call: TRBV30
clone_size: NA
d_call: TRBD1
cdr3_nt: TGTGCCTGGAGTGGACAGGGAGACTATGGCTACACCTTC
cdr3_aa: CAWSGQGDYGYTF

j_call: TRBJ2-3
v_call: TRBV4-1
clone_size: NA
d_call: TRBD2
cdr3_nt: TGCGCCAGCAGGCTGCTGGGGAGGGAGGCAGATACGCAGTATTTT
cdr3_aa: CASRLLGREADTQYF

j_call: TRBJ1-4
v_call: TRBV11-2
clone_size: few
d_call: NA
cdr3_nt: TGTGCCAGCAGCTTACCAGGGGCGGAAAAACTGTTTTTT
cdr3_aa: CASSLPGAEKLFF

j_call: TRBJ2-7
v_call: TRBV7-2
clone_size: NA
d_call: TRBD2
cdr3_nt: TGTGCCAGCAGCTTTACTAGCGGAGCTCCCTACGAGCAGTACTTC
cdr3_aa: CASSFTSGAPYEQYF

j_call: TRBJ2-3
v_call: TRBV21-1
clone_size: NA
d_call: NA
cdr3_nt: TGTGCCAGCAGCAACCTCCGGGACAGGAACACAGATACGCGGTATTTT
cdr3_aa: CASSNLRDRNTDTRYF

j_call: TRBJ1-1
v_call: TRBV6-1
clone_size: NA
d_call: NA
cdr3_nt: TGTGCCAGCAGTGAAAGGGGGGGTGATGAAGCTTTCTTT
cdr3_aa: CASSERGGDEAFF

j_call: TRBJ1-5
v_call: TRBV30
clone_size: NA
d_call: TRBD1
cdr3_nt: TGTGCCTGGAGGGCCGGACAGGGGAATCAGCCCCAGCATTTT
cdr3_aa: CAWRAGQGNQPQHF

j_call: TRBJ1-5
v_call: TRBV28
clone_size: NA
d_call: NA
cdr3_nt: TGTGCCAGCAGGCGCGGGGGGCCGAGCAATCAGCCCCAGCATTTT
cdr3_aa: CASRRGGPSNQPQHF

j_call: TRBJ2-5
v_call: TRBV5-1
clone_size: once
d_call: TRBD2
cdr3_nt: TGCGCCAGCAGCTTAGGGCTAGCGGGATTATGGGAGACCCAGTACTTC
cdr3_aa: CASSLGLAGLWETQYF

j_call: TRBJ1-2
v_call: TRBV27
clone_size: once
d_call: TRBD1
cdr3_nt: TGTGCCAGCAGTTCCAGGGACAGGGGGCTCCCCTATGGCTACACCTTC
cdr3_aa: CASSSRDRGLPYGYTF